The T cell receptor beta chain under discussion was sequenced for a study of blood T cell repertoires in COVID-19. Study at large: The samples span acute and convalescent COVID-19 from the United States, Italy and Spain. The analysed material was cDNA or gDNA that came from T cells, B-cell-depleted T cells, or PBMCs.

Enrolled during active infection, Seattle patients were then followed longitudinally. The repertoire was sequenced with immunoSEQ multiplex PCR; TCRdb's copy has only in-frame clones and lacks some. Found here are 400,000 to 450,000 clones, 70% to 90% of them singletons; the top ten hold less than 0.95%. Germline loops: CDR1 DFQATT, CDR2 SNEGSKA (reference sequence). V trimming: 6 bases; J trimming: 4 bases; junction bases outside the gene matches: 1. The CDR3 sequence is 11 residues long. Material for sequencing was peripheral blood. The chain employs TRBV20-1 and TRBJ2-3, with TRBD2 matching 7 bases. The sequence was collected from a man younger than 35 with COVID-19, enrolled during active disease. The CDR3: CSASGADTQYF. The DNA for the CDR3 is TGCAGTGCCAGCGGGGCAGATACGCAGTATTTT.